This T cell receptor beta chain was profiled in a study of blood T cell repertoires in COVID-19. Germline values: CDR1 SGHTS, CDR2 YDEGEE. This CDR3 has 15 amino acids. Trimming shortened V by 4 bases and J by 3 bases, and 14 bases separated the two germline ends. TCRdb's table, derived via immunoSEQ multiplex PCR, lists solely in-frame clones and lacks some. The sample lists about 240,000 clones, around 82% occurring once. J is TRBJ1-5 and V is TRBV5-8, with a tentative D call TRBD1 (5 bases). This sequence originates from a woman aged 40 to 55 who had been exposed to COVID-19. The specimen was PBMCs or T cells enriched from blood (not recorded which). CDR3 bases: TGTGCCAGCAGCCGAATGACAGCCCTCAATCAGCCCCAGCATTTT. Residues: CASSRMTALNQPQHF.